The 16 T cell receptor beta chains below were found in one sample sequenced in a study of shared clonotypes between healthy human individuals. Clones were read by immunoSEQ multiplex PCR, and TCRdb kept only the in-frame ones, dropping some. Of 2 million to 2.5 million clones listed, 80% to 95% were seen once; the top ten hold 0.39%. Sequenced material: naive CD4+ T cells from PBMCs. Subset noted: CD45RA+ positively selected. The receptors stem from a man between 18 and 29 years old in good health. Some clones in this sample may be carry-over from other donors' samples.

This rearrangement joins TRBV11-2 to TRBJ2-7, with 7 bases matching TRBD1. The CDR3 runs 15 residues. V lost 5 bases and J lost 4; bases outside the gene matches: 11. CDR1 and CDR2 from the germline V gene are SGHAT and FQNNGV. Here the CDR3 DNA reads TGTGCCAGCAGCCCTATGACAGGGATAGGATACGAGCAGTACTTC. This translates into CASSPMTGIGYEQYF.

As for this clone: The sample carries other DNA sequences with the same CDR3. The chain is built from TRBV5-1 and TRBJ2-5; tentatively, D is TRBD1 or TRBD2 (5 bases each). V lost 4 bases and J lost 2, with 12 bases in between. Germline CDR1 is SGHRS and CDR2 is YFSETQ. The CDR3 is 14 amino acids. CDR3 amino acids: CASSPGTEQETQYF. The CDR3 nucleotides read TGCGCCAGCAGCCCCGGGACGGAGCAAGAGACCCAGTACTTC.

The rearrangement joins TRBV11-1 to TRBJ2-1; 8 bases fit TRBD2. Trimming took 5 bases from V and 10 from J; bases not matched to a gene: 13. Germline lookup yields CDR1 SGHAT and CDR2 FQDESV (reference sequence). The CDR3 sequence is 15 residues long. The CDR3 sequence is CASSPLGLELGEQFF. The CDR3 DNA is TGTGCCAGCAGCCCCCTGGGACTAGAGCTTGGAGAGCAGTTCTTC.

The chain has TRBV7-9 and TRBJ2-1; perhaps TRBD2 as D (5 bases). Germline V gene data show CDR1 as SEHNR and CDR2 as FQNEAQ (reference sequence). Trimming left V 0 bases short and J 8 bases short, with 11 bases between. This CDR3 comprises 14 residues. The CDR3 DNA reads as TGTGCCAGCAGCTTAGCTTGGCTAGCCGATGAGCAGTTCTTC. Translating it yields CASSLAWLADEQFF.

This clone was found once. The chain is built from TRBV18 and TRBJ2-5; D is ambiguous. CDR3 length: 12 amino acids. The V end lost 4 bases, the J end lost 4 bases, and 7 bases lay between the germline ends. Germline assignment: CDR1 KGHSH and CDR2 LQKENI. The DNA for the CDR3 is TGTGCCAGCTCACTCCTGGGAGAGACCCAGTACTTC. This sequence encodes CASSLLGETQYF.

The chain recombines TRBV11-2 with TRBJ2-7; no firm D call. CDR3 length: 11 amino acids. CDR1 SGHAT and CDR2 FQNNGV come from the germline V gene. Trimming took 5 bases from V and 0 from J, leaving 2 bases between them. The DNA for the CDR3 is TGTGCCAGCAGCCACTCCTACGAGCAGTACTTC. This sequence encodes CASSHSYEQYF.

Notes on this clone: Within the sample, other DNA sequences also encode this same CDR3. V and J are TRBV27 and TRBJ2-1; no firm D call. Germline V gene data show CDR1 as MNHEY and CDR2 as SMNVEV (reference sequence). The germline V and J ends were trimmed by 5 bases and 4 bases, with 3 bases remaining between them. The CDR3 contains 11 residues. The CDR3 region is CASSGYNEQFF. CDR3 sequence (DNA): TGTGCCAGCAGTGGGTACAATGAGCAGTTCTTC.

J is TRBJ2-7 and V is TRBV25-1, with TRBD1 as a possible D gene (6 bases). The ends were cut back, 3 bases at V and 3 bases at J, with 15 bases in the middle. Germline CDR1 is MGHDK and CDR2 is SYGVNS. CDR3 length equals 15 residues. CDR3 region: CASSDPGQFNYEQYF. DNA for the CDR3: TGTGCCAGCAGTGATCCAGGACAGTTTAACTACGAGCAGTACTTC.

This clone was detected only once. The chain is built from TRBV28 and TRBJ1-3; D is unclear. Germline assignment: CDR1 MDHEN and CDR2 SYDVKM. The V end was cut by 6 bases, the J end by 0 bases, with 9 bases between. This CDR3 has 14 residues. As DNA, the CDR3 is TGTGCCAGCAGCCCGGCTAACTCTGGAAACACCATATATTTT. Protein sequence: CASSPANSGNTIYF.

The chain combines TRBV9 with TRBJ2-3, with D perhaps matching TRBD1 or TRBD2 (5 bases each). CDR3 length equals 14 residues. V lost 0 bases and J lost 8, with 13 bases in between. CDR1 and CDR2 from the germline V gene are SGDLS and YYNGEE. CDR3 nucleotide sequence: TGTGCCAGCAGCGTAGTCCCGGGGCCAGGTACGCAGTATTTT. It is translated as CASSVVPGPGTQYF. Using reference TRBV9 and TRBJ2-3 for the parts outside the CDR3, the full variable domain is DSGVTQTPKHLITATGQRVTLRCSPRSGDLSVYWYQQSLDQGLQFLIQYYNGEERAKGNILERFSAQQFPDLHSELNLSSLELGDSALYFCASSVVPGPGTQYFGPGTRLTVL.

This rearrangement joins TRBV28 to TRBJ1-2; the match to TRBD1 covers 8 bases. The CDR3 covers 12 residues. Germline V lookup: CDR1 MDHEN, CDR2 SYDVKM. With V trimmed by 11 bases and J by 8 bases, 10 bases remained unmatched. The DNA of the CDR3 is TGTGCCTCTGGCCGGGACAGGTTGGGCTACACCTTC. Translating gives CASGRDRLGYTF.

The chain uses TRBV21-1 and TRBJ1-5; the D call TRBD1 from the table was never checked on the DNA. TRBV21-1 is tagged as a pseudogene. This CDR3 is built from 15 residues. CDR3 in amino acids: CASSHKAGGYQPQHF. The CDR3 coding sequence is TGTGCCAGCAGCCACAAGGCAGGGGGGTATCAGCCCCAGCATTTT.

A single count supports this clone. V is TRBV7-2 and J is TRBJ2-3, with 8 bases that match TRBD2. The V and J ends lost 5 bases and 2 bases, in that order; junction bases with no gene match: 6. This CDR3 is built from 15 residues. In germline, CDR1 is SGHTA, CDR2 FQGNSA. CDR3 coding DNA: TGTGCCAGCAGCCCACTAGCGGCAACCACAGATACGCAGTATTTT. Protein product: CASSPLAATTDTQYF.

The chain links TRBV12-5 to TRBJ2-5; weak D call: TRBD2 (5 bases). Germline assignment: CDR1 LGHNT and CDR2 FRNRAP. V was pared by 2 bases and J by 4 bases, with 20 bases between. The CDR3 has 17 residues. This CDR3 is CASGLLSGNKRGETQYF. In DNA, the CDR3 is TGTGCTAGTGGTTTGTTAAGCGGAAATAAACGAGGAGAGACCCAGTACTTC.

The V and J genes are TRBV5-1 and TRBJ2-7; 12 bases fit TRBD2. The CDR3 extends over 15 amino acids. V gave up 5 bases and J gave up 5 bases; unmatched junction bases: 8. CDR1 and CDR2 (germline): SGHRS, YFSETQ. The CDR3 DNA is TGCGCCAGCAGAGTTAGACTAGCGGGAGAGGACGAGCAGTACTTC. As protein: CASRVRLAGEDEQYF. Combining the CDR3 with reference TRBV5-1 and TRBJ2-7 gives the whole variable domain KAGVTQTPRYLIKTRGQQVTLSCSPISGHRSVSWYQQTPGQGLQFLFEYFSETQRNKGNFPGRFSGRQFSNSRSEMNVSTLELGDSALYLCASRVRLAGEDEQYFGPGTRLTVT.

The sample holds one count of this clone. V usage is TRBV10-3 and J usage is TRBJ2-1; 9 bases map to TRBD2. Germline values: CDR1 ENHRY, CDR2 SYGVKD. The CDR3 is 16 amino acids. Trimming removed 8 bases from V and 6 bases from J; junction bases left unmatched: 14. The CDR3 region has the DNA TGTGCCATCGGGGGGGTAGCGGGAGCGGAGGGCAATGAGCAGTTCTTC. Amino acid sequence: CAIGGVAGAEGNEQFF.